Following are 23 T cell receptor beta chains from one sample sequenced in a study of shared clonotypes between healthy human individuals. Assay: immunoSEQ multiplex PCR; the TCRdb copy retains only in-frame clones and omits some. This table holds 450,000 to 500,000 clones, approximately 78% found once. Specimen: PBMCs. These receptors came from a woman between 40 and 55 years old in good health. Some clones in this sample may be carry-over from other donors' samples.

V gene TRBV7-8 combines with J gene TRBJ2-7; 9 nucleotides match TRBD1. Germline V gene lookup returns CDR1 SGHVS and CDR2 FQNEAQ. The length of the CDR3 is 14 residues. V lost 7 bases, J lost 4 bases, and 8 bases stayed unmatched. CDR3 in DNA: TGTGCCAGCATTCCGGGACAGGGTTTTTACGAGCAGTACTTC. Translation: CASIPGQGFYEQYF.

The chain combines TRBV5-1 with TRBJ2-5; 9 bases are a match to TRBD2. The V and J ends lost 0 bases and 6 bases, in that order; junction bases with no gene match: 3. The CDR3 extends over 14 amino acids. Germline CDR1 reads SGHRS; CDR2 reads YFSETQ. The CDR3 DNA reads as TGCGCCAGCAGCTTGGGTAGCGGGAGACAGACCCAGTACTTC. This translates into CASSLGSGRQTQYF.

The V call is TRBV2, the J call TRBJ1-4; D gene ambiguous. The CDR3 spans 15 residues. Trimming shortened V by 5 bases and J by 7 bases, and 17 bases separated the two germline ends. Germline assignment: CDR1 SNHLY and CDR2 FYNNEI. CDR3 in amino acids: CASSRGVGDSEKLFF. The CDR3 DNA follows: TGTGCCAGCAGTCGGGGAGTCGGGGATAGTGAAAAACTGTTTTTT.

This sequence joins TRBV5-1 and TRBJ1-4; 9 bases agree with TRBD1. J gave up 3 bases and V 6 bases, and 6 bases lay outside the gene matches. The CDR3 runs 15 residues. Germline loops: CDR1 SGHRS, CDR2 YFSETQ. The CDR3 spells CASTTGGLSNEKLFF. The CDR3 bases are TGCGCCAGCACCACAGGGGGCTTATCTAATGAAAAACTGTTTTTT. Supplemented by reference TRBV5-1 and TRBJ1-4, the full variable domain reads KAGVTQTPRYLIKTRGQQVTLSCSPISGHRSVSWYQQTPGQGLQFLFEYFSETQRNKGNFPGRFSGRQFSNSRSEMNVSTLELGDSALYLCASTTGGLSNEKLFFGSGTQLSVL.

This chain connects TRBV6-1 to TRBJ2-3, with D possibly TRBD2 on 6 matching bases. Germline-derived CDR1 and CDR2 are MNHNS and SASEGT. The CDR3 extends over 15 amino acids. Deletions cut 7 bases from V and 2 bases from J, with 16 bases between. The CDR3 sequence is CASNRILAITDTQYF. The CDR3 DNA reads TGTGCCAGCAATCGAATACTAGCTATCACAGATACGCAGTATTTT.

This chain links TRBV5-1 with TRBJ2-2; 7 bases fit TRBD2. CDR1 and CDR2 (germline): SGHRS, YFSETQ. The junction had 9 bases not matched to a gene; V was cut back by 4 bases and J by 0 bases. The CDR3 is made up of 17 amino acids. The CDR3 coding sequence is TGCGCCAGCAGCCCACACTCGACTAGCTCGAACACCGGGGAGCTGTTTTTT. This gives the protein CASSPHSTSSNTGELFF.

The chain uses TRBV7-9 and TRBJ1-1, with 8 bases lining up with TRBD1. CDR1 is SEHNR, CDR2 FQNEAQ, per germline (reference sequence). Trimming took 5 bases from V and 0 from J; bases not matched to a gene: 11. The CDR3 covers 17 residues. In nucleotides, the CDR3 is TGTGCCAGCAGCCGAAACCCAGGGGGCAGTGTGAACACTGAAGCTTTCTTT. It codes for CASSRNPGGSVNTEAFF.

The table lists this clone with a few counts. This rearrangement joins TRBV28 to TRBJ1-5; possible D gene TRBD1, 5 bases. With 10 bases removed from V and 5 bases from J, the gap between germline ends came to 21 bases. The length of the CDR3 is 15 residues. From germline, CDR1 is MDHEN and CDR2 SYDVKM. The CDR3 DNA sequence: TGTGCCACCATGGGGAGAGGGGCAGGGTATCAGCCCCAGCATTTT. It specifies CATMGRGAGYQPQHF.

Turning to this clone: This sequence may be a read error, since a much larger clone differs from it by one base. The identical CDR3 is also encoded by other nucleotide sequences in the sample. The chain couples TRBV4-2 to TRBJ2-3, with TRBD2 matching 14 bases. V shed 3 bases, J shed 2 bases, and the junction held 13 bases outside the gene matches. This CDR3 region has 20 residues. In germline, CDR1 is LGHNA, CDR2 YNFKEQ. Written as DNA, the CDR3 is TGTGCCAGCAGCCAGAGGCTTAGGACTAGCGGGAGGATAGCCACAGATACGCAGTATTTT. Protein product: CASSQRLRTSGRIATDTQYF.

This chain joins TRBV2 and TRBJ2-1; D might be TRBD1 or TRBD2, each matching 5 bases. Germline V gene sequence: CDR1 SNHLY, CDR2 FYNNEI. With 7 bases removed from V and 9 bases from J, the gap between germline ends came to 13 bases. The CDR3 runs 12 residues. In nucleotides, the CDR3 is TGTGCCAGCAATTGGGGGACCGGTGAGCAGTTCTTC. This sequence encodes CASNWGTGEQFF.

Remarks on this clone: One base separates it from a far larger clone, so it is likely a read error. The chain joins TRBV7-9 to TRBJ2-7, with 7 bases fitting TRBD2. Germline loops: CDR1 SEHNR, CDR2 FQNEAQ (reference sequence). CDR3 length: 16 residues. V dropped 0 bases and J dropped 4; count of bases not matched to a gene: 9. The CDR3 reads CASSLAGGPTKYEQYF. Written as DNA, the CDR3 is TGTGCCAGCAGCTTAGCGGGAGGGCCCACTAAATACGAGCAGTACTTC. Full variable domain (missing parts from reference TRBV7-9 and TRBJ2-7): DTGVSQNPRHKITKRGQNVTFRCDPISEHNRLYWYRQTLGQGPEFLTYFQNEAQLEKSRLLSDRFSAERPKGSFSTLEIQRTEQGDSAMYLCASSLAGGPTKYEQYFGPGTRLTVT.

To note about this clone: This sample includes further DNA sequences coding for the same CDR3. V is TRBV2 and J is TRBJ2-2, with D maybe TRBD1 (6 bases). The germline V and J ends were trimmed by 3 bases and 5 bases, with 7 bases remaining between them. Per the germline V gene, CDR1 is SNHLY and CDR2 is FYNNEI. The CDR3 sequence is 13 residues long. CDR3 sequence: CASSDRGTGELFF. The DNA of the CDR3 is TGTGCCAGCAGTGACAGGGGTACCGGGGAGCTGTTTTTT.

The CDR3 region has the DNA TGTGCCAGCAGCCCTAACACAGGGGTGGAGACCCAGTACTTC. This gives the protein CASSPNTGVETQYF. The chain couples TRBV7-3 to TRBJ2-5; 7 nucleotides align to TRBD1. J was trimmed by 5 bases and V by 5 bases; bases with no gene match: 8. This CDR3 spans 14 amino acids. Germline lookup yields CDR1 SGHTA and CDR2 FQGTGA.

Comments on this clone: This could be a read error, since a much larger clone is one nucleotide away. The chain combines TRBV11-2 with TRBJ2-7, with unresolved D. Trimming took off 4 bases at V and 3 bases at J, with 4 bases between the two ends. CDR1 is SGHAT and CDR2 is FQNNGV in the germline V gene. CDR3 size: 11 residues. The DNA for the CDR3 is TGTGCCAGCAGCTCCGGCTACGAGCAGTACTTC. Encoded protein: CASSSGYEQYF.

As concerns this clone: A much larger clonotype is one base distant, so this may be a read error. The chain recombines TRBV7-9 with TRBJ1-2, with D perhaps TRBD1 (6 bases). V was cut by 4 bases and J by 2 bases, with 14 bases left in between. Germline CDR1 reads SEHNR; CDR2 reads FQNEAQ (reference sequence). This CDR3 region has 15 residues. The CDR3 region has the DNA TGTGCCAGCAGCTCCGAAACAGGGTTCAACTATGGCTACACCTTC. This translates into CASSSETGFNYGYTF.

The sample holds a few counts of this clone. The V gene is TRBV30, the J gene TRBJ1-1; 8 nucleotides line up with TRBD1. The CDR3 covers 14 residues. Germline lookup yields CDR1 GTSNPN and CDR2 SVGIG (reference sequence). V lost 4 bases, J lost 4 bases, and 8 bases stayed unmatched. The CDR3 protein is CAWTRDRGFTEAFF. The CDR3 nucleotides read TGTGCCTGGACCAGAGACAGGGGTTTCACTGAAGCTTTCTTT.

This chain uses TRBV11-2 with TRBJ2-5; D might be TRBD1 (5 bases). CDR1 is SGHAT, CDR2 FQNNGV, per germline. This CDR3 contains 14 residues. With 5 bases removed from V and 2 bases from J, the gap between germline ends came to 12 bases. The CDR3 region has the DNA TGTGCCAGCAGCCTGCAGGGCGGACAAGAGACCCAGTACTTC. Residues: CASSLQGGQETQYF.

As concerns this clone: The junction departs from the called germline gene at one end, perhaps through a read error. The same CDR3 can be traced to other DNA sequences in this sample. The chain uses TRBV7-7 and TRBJ2-3; 7 nucleotides agree with TRBD2. Germline loops: CDR1 SSHAT, CDR2 FNYEAQ (reference sequence). This CDR3 is built from 14 residues. The CDR3 protein is CASSLGGLADTQYF. CDR3 DNA sequence: TGTGCTAGCAGCTTGGGAGGGTTGGCAGATACGCAGTATTTT.

This clone appeared a few times. A read error is likely here: a far larger clone is one base away. J is TRBJ2-4 and V is TRBV29-1, with D perhaps TRBD1 or TRBD2 (5 bases each). Germline CDR1 reads SQVTM; CDR2 reads ANQGSEA. The CDR3 is 12 residues long. The CDR3 region has the DNA TGCAGCGGGGGGAGTGGCAAAAGCATTCAGTACTTC. Translated: CSGGSGKSIQYF.

V is TRBV1 and J is TRBJ1-5. TRBV1 is classified as a pseudogene. The CDR3 sequence is 16 residues long. CDR3 region: CTSSQALEYSNQPQHF. The CDR3 DNA reads as TGCACCAGCAGCCAAGCCCTAGAATATAGCAATCAGCCCCAGCATTTT.

This clone occurred a few times. The chain uses TRBV10-3 and TRBJ1-6, with D tentatively TRBD1 (5 bases). Germline loops: CDR1 ENHRY, CDR2 SYGVKD. V was trimmed by 2 bases and J by 10 bases, leaving 6 bases between them. This CDR3 contains 12 residues. The CDR3 DNA reads as TGTGCCATCAGTGAGGGGGGATCACCCCTCCACTTT. Amino acids: CAISEGGSPLHF.

The chain uses TRBV13 and TRBJ2-7; 10 bases map to TRBD2. The germline CDR1 and CDR2 sequences are PRHDT and FYEKMQ (reference sequence). Trimming cost V 2 bases and J 4 bases; bases outside gene matches: 2. The CDR3 consists of 14 residues. In DNA, the CDR3 is TGTGCCAGCAGCTTACGGACTAGCGGATACGAGCAGTACTTC. Protein: CASSLRTSGYEQYF. Complete variable domain (other parts from reference TRBV13 and TRBJ2-7): AAGVIQSPRHLIKEKRETATLKCYPIPRHDTVYWYQQGPGQDPQFLISFYEKMQSDKGSIPDRFSAQQFSDYHSELNMSSLELGDSALYFCASSLRTSGYEQYFGPGTRLTVT.

The chain has TRBV30 and TRBJ2-7; 10 nucleotides agree with TRBD1. V shed 4 bases, J shed 0 bases, and the junction held 9 bases outside the gene matches. Germline loops: CDR1 GTSNPN, CDR2 SVGIG (reference sequence). This CDR3 spans 16 amino acids. CDR3 region: CAWTPPGDRGSYEQYF. CDR3 nucleotide sequence: TGTGCCTGGACCCCCCCGGGGGACAGGGGCTCCTACGAGCAGTACTTC.